This T cell receptor beta chain appears in the sequencing data of a study of tumor-infiltrating lymphocytes in primary liver carcinoma. Study-level information: Samples returned roughly 3.65 to 7.13 million productive TCRbeta reads, a yield that was similar across tissue types. The study's findings and limits: Roughly 7.5-25% of top clones, and no more, occurred in all five tumor regions.

From about 0.5 ug of total RNA, TCR beta-specific cDNA was reverse-transcribed using a constant-region primer. Three-round nested multiplex PCR performed with slightly modified ARM-PCR produced the TCR beta libraries. A C-beta reverse primer and TRBV1-TRBV30 forward primers served in each of the first two PCR rounds, at ten to eleven cycles apiece. TCRdb re-analysed the multiplex PCR reads in MiXCR, keeping a single row per CDR3 protein. This sample has more than 40,000 distinct CDR3 sequences, with less than 85% found just once. Bulk tissue was left unsorted, and RNA and DNA were co-extracted from approximately 20-30 mg of it. Donors were untreated and chronically infected with HBV. The CDR3 is made up of 15 amino acids. Germline V gives CDR1 SGHAT, CDR2 FQNNGV. In the case of this clonotype: Its antigen is still unknown. An end of the junction differs from the germline gene, which may be a read error.

The source material was liver tumor tissue from sampling region 5. Subset: tumor region T5, tumor centre. The receptor's source is a man between 35 and 55 years old with primary liver carcinoma and hepatitis B virus infection. This chain joins TRBV11-2 and TRBJ2-6, with D possibly matching TRBD1 (6 bases). The CDR3 nucleotides are TGTACCAGTACCCAGGGGTTGTCTGGGGCCAACGTCCCGACTTTC. Translated, it gives CTSTQGLSGANVPTF.